One and the same sample provided the 25 T cell receptor beta chains below, sequenced in a study of blood T cell repertoires in COVID-19. The table came from immunoSEQ multiplex PCR; TCRdb's copy has only in-frame clones and leaves some out. The sample yields 160,000 or so clones, 65% to 85% seen once. Sequenced sample: peripheral blood. These receptors were obtained from a man between 60 and 75 years old with active or convalescent COVID-19.

The chain couples TRBV6-5 to TRBJ1-2; the match to TRBD1 covers 10 bases. CDR1 and CDR2 from the germline V gene are MNHEY and SVGAGI. CDR3 size: 13 residues. The ends lost 6 bases at V and 8 bases at J; junction bases unmatched: 6. CDR3 loop: CASRRDRGRGYTF. The CDR3 region has the DNA TGTGCCAGCAGGCGAGACAGGGGGCGCGGCTACACCTTC.

Of note for this clone: Compared with germline, one end of the junction differs, possibly owing to a read error. This chain joins TRBV28 and TRBJ2-7; 13 bases match TRBD2. Germline V gene sequence: CDR1 MDHEN, CDR2 SYDVKM. The CDR3 sequence is 18 residues long. The chain's CDR3 is CASSPGTSGTQAYYGQYF. As DNA, the CDR3 is TGTGCCAGCAGCCCCGGGACTAGCGGGACCCAAGCCTATTACGGGCAGTACTTC.

V and J are TRBV18 and TRBJ2-1; D not certain. The CDR3 runs to 16 residues. Germline V lookup: CDR1 KGHSH, CDR2 LQKENI. Trimming pared 0 bases from V and 0 bases from J, leaving 9 bases between. DNA of the CDR3: TGTGCCAGCTCACCACCGTCAGGCGCCTCCTACAATGAGCAGTTCTTC. Protein product: CASSPPSGASYNEQFF.

CDR3 sequence: CASSQDGRQPQHF. The CDR3 bases are TGCGCCAGCAGCCAAGACGGGAGGCAGCCCCAGCATTTT. The chain joins TRBV4-1 to TRBJ1-5; no firm D call. Trimming cost V 0 bases and J 7 bases, with 7 bases left between them. The CDR3 length is 13 residues. CDR1 is MGHRA, CDR2 YSYEKL, per germline.

The gene calls are TRBV14 and TRBJ2-5; D not certain. The CDR3 is 13 amino acids. V lost 4 bases and J lost 5, with 11 bases in between. In germline, CDR1 is SGHDN, CDR2 FVKESK. CDR3 protein: CASSPRLEETQYF. CDR3 DNA: TGTGCCAGCAGCCCCCGCTTGGAGGAGACCCAGTACTTC.

There are a few counts of this clone. J is TRBJ2-2 and V is TRBV5-1, with 7 bases matching TRBD1. The CDR3 extends over 15 amino acids. Trimming cost V 4 bases and J 4 bases; bases outside gene matches: 7. Looked up from germline, CDR1 is SGHRS and CDR2 is YFSETQ. The CDR3 spells CASSLTGARTGELFF. The CDR3 DNA is TGCGCCAGCAGCCTTACAGGGGCGCGCACCGGGGAGCTGTTTTTT.

The V and J genes are TRBV5-4 and TRBJ2-3; 12 bases are a match to TRBD2. Germline lookup yields CDR1 SGHNT and CDR2 YYREEE (reference sequence). The CDR3 is made up of 16 amino acids. The V and J ends lost 1 base and 5 bases, in that order; junction bases with no gene match: 5. The CDR3 DNA is TGTGCCAGCAGCTTGAGACTAGCGGGGGCAAGAGATACGCAGTATTTT. It codes for CASSLRLAGARDTQYF. Filled out from reference TRBV5-4 and TRBJ2-3, the complete variable domain reads ETGVTQSPTHLIKTRGQQVTLRCSSQSGHNTVSWYQQALGQGPQFIFQYYREEENGRGNFPPRFSGLQFPNYSSELNVNALELDDSALYLCASSLRLAGARDTQYFGPGTRLTVL.

The chain has TRBV5-1 and TRBJ2-1; 8 nucleotides match TRBD2. Trimming at V came to 1 base and at J to 7 bases, leaving 4 bases not matched to a gene. Germline assignment: CDR1 SGHRS and CDR2 YFSETQ. CDR3 length equals 14 residues. The CDR3 loop reads CASSLTSGQNEQFF. CDR3 sequence (DNA): TGCGCCAGCAGCTTGACTAGCGGACAGAATGAGCAGTTCTTC.

This clone turned up a few times. The J gene is TRBJ2-1, the V gene TRBV5-5; D is unclear. Germline CDR1 is SGHKS and CDR2 is YYEKEE (reference sequence). The CDR3 length is 15 residues. The V and J ends lost 2 bases and 6 bases respectively, with 15 bases between them. CDR3: CASSFGFSTPNEQFF. CDR3 DNA: TGTGCCAGCAGCTTCGGTTTCTCGACACCCAATGAGCAGTTCTTC.

The J gene is TRBJ2-4, the V gene TRBV5-1; the D gene is possibly TRBD1 (7 bases). The germline V gene encodes CDR1 SGHRS and CDR2 YFSETQ. CDR3 size: 14 residues. V shed 4 bases and J shed 5 bases, with 13 bases lying between them. The CDR3 nucleotides read TGCGCCAGCAGCGGCGGGACAGTTGAAAACATTCAGTACTTC. Protein: CASSGGTVENIQYF.

The V gene is TRBV4-2, the J gene TRBJ2-1; D is unclear. This CDR3 is 15 amino acids long. From germline, CDR1 is LGHNA and CDR2 YNFKEQ. The V and J ends lost 1 base and 2 bases respectively, with 9 bases between them. As DNA, the CDR3 is TGTGCCAGCAGCCAAGTGCTTACAGCCTACAATGAGCAGTTCTTC. Amino acids: CASSQVLTAYNEQFF.

The rearrangement uses TRBV6-5 and TRBJ1-3; a possible D gene is TRBD1 (5 bases). Germline V gene lookup returns CDR1 MNHEY and CDR2 SVGAGI. The CDR3 is made up of 15 amino acids. V lost 10 bases, J lost 0 bases, and 16 bases lay in between. The CDR3 coding sequence is TGTGCCACCGGGAGACAGCATAACTCTGGAAACACCATATATTTT. Residues: CATGRQHNSGNTIYF.

The V call is TRBV28, the J call TRBJ2-7, with a tentative D call TRBD1 (6 bases). This CDR3 has 16 amino acids. The germline V gene has CDR1 MDHEN and CDR2 SYDVKM. Between the trimmed V and J ends, which lost 4 bases and 2 bases, there was a span of 18 bases. This chain's CDR3 is CASSSPTTGHPYEQYF. DNA of the CDR3: TGTGCCAGCAGTTCGCCGACAACGGGACACCCCTACGAGCAGTACTTC.

CDR3 amino acids: CASQAPPGVEAFF. Here the CDR3 DNA reads TGCGCCAGCCAAGCCCCCCCAGGGGTTGAAGCTTTCTTT. This chain connects TRBV5-1 to TRBJ1-1, with TRBD1 as a possible D gene (6 bases). V was trimmed by 7 bases and J by 7 bases, leaving 17 bases between them. The germline CDR1 and CDR2 sequences are SGHRS and YFSETQ. The CDR3 spans 13 residues.

The V and J genes are TRBV18 and TRBJ1-6; 7 nucleotides align to TRBD1. Germline V CDR1 and CDR2: KGHSH, LQKENI. V was pared by 1 base and J by 10 bases, with 7 bases of the junction left unmatched. CDR3 size: 15 residues. In nucleotides, the CDR3 is TGTGCCAGCTCACCACAGGGGGCTAAGGAATCACCCCTCCACTTT. Translation gives CASSPQGAKESPLHF.

This clone was seen just once. V usage is TRBV25-1 and J usage is TRBJ2-7, with TRBD1 identical over 8 bases. The junction had 3 bases not matched to a gene; V was cut back by 7 bases and J by 1 base. The length of the CDR3 is 13 residues. Germline CDR1 is MGHDK and CDR2 is SYGVNS. This CDR3 reads CASKQGGSYEQYF. The CDR3 DNA is TGTGCCAGCAAACAGGGGGGTTCCTACGAGCAGTACTTC.

The V gene is TRBV5-1, the J gene TRBJ1-1; no clear D gene. Germline loops: CDR1 SGHRS, CDR2 YFSETQ. The CDR3 covers 15 residues. Trimming removed 3 bases from V and 4 bases from J, with 16 bases in between. CDR3 nucleotide sequence: TGCGCCAGCAGCTCTCGTCTGGGGAGTGGCACTGAAGCTTTCTTT. Protein product: CASSSRLGSGTEAFF.

Details on this clone: The junction departs from germline at one end; a sequencing error may be responsible. The chain links TRBV7-7 to TRBJ2-1; 8 bases match TRBD1. The CDR3 runs 15 residues. Germline loops: CDR1 SSHAT, CDR2 FNYEAQ (reference sequence). CDR3 protein: CASSLASGGRDEQFF. CDR3 sequence (DNA): TGTGCTAGCAGCTTAGCATCAGGGGGCAGGGATGAGCAGTTCTTC.

The CDR3, as DNA: TGTGCCAGCTCAAACCGGCGGAATTCACCCCTCCACTTT. Translated, it gives CASSNRRNSPLHF. The rearrangement links TRBV28 to TRBJ1-6; D unclear. CDR1 is MDHEN and CDR2 is SYDVKM in the germline V gene. This CDR3 spans 13 amino acids. Trimming cost V 8 bases and J 7 bases, with 12 bases left between them.

J is TRBJ1-2 and V is TRBV5-6; TRBD1 matches at 12 bases. The germline CDR1 and CDR2 sequences are SGHDT and YYEEEE. The CDR3 sequence is 16 residues long. J was trimmed by 4 bases and V by 4 bases; bases with no gene match: 8. The CDR3 DNA reads TGTGCCAGCAGCCGGGACAGGGGGCTTTCTAGCTATGGCTACACCTTC. This gives the protein CASSRDRGLSSYGYTF. The variable domain in full, completed from reference TRBV5-6 and TRBJ1-2, reads DAGVTQSPTHLIKTRGQQVTLRCSPKSGHDTVSWYQQALGQGPQFIFQYYEEEERQRGNFPDRFSGHQFPNYSSELNVNALLLGDSALYLCASSRDRGLSSYGYTFGSGTRLTVV.

The chain couples TRBV21-1 to TRBJ2-1; the tabulated D call, TRBD2, remains unverified against the DNA. TRBV21-1 is flagged as a pseudogene. The CDR3 has 14 residues. CDR3 protein: CASTSGRDYNEQFF. DNA of the CDR3: TGTGCCAGCACTAGCGGGAGGGACTACAATGAGCAGTTCTTC.

The chain carries TRBV15 and TRBJ1-2; D unresolved. CDR1 is LNHNV and CDR2 is YYDKDF in the germline V gene (reference sequence). With 0 bases removed from V and 4 bases from J, the gap between germline ends came to 9 bases. The CDR3 has 14 amino acids. CDR3 nucleotide sequence: TGTGCCACCAGCAGAGATCAACAGTTCTATGGCTACACCTTC. It specifies CATSRDQQFYGYTF.

The chain has TRBV10-1 and TRBJ1-6; unclear D gene. Trimming stripped 2 bases from V and 9 bases from J, with 14 bases between. CDR3 size: 15 residues. CDR1 and CDR2 from the germline V gene are WNHNN and SYGVQD (reference sequence). The CDR3 protein is CASSEGTGRSSPLHF. DNA of the CDR3: TGCGCCAGCAGTGAGGGAACCGGGAGGAGTTCACCCCTCCACTTT.

This clone was picked up a small number of times. The chain combines TRBV27 with TRBJ2-6; 7 bases match TRBD1. This CDR3 spans 16 amino acids. Looked up from germline, CDR1 is MNHEY and CDR2 is SMNVEV (reference sequence). V lost 5 bases to trimming and J lost 3 bases; unmatched junction nucleotides: 7. CDR3 amino acids: CASSQQTGFGANVLTF. Written as DNA, the CDR3 is TGTGCCAGCAGTCAACAGACAGGGTTTGGGGCCAACGTCCTGACTTTC.

The rearrangement uses TRBV6-2 or TRBV6-3 and TRBJ2-1, with 9 nucleotides matching TRBD2. The germline V gene has CDR1 MNHEY and CDR2 SVGEGT. The CDR3 is 19 residues long. V trimming: 2 bases; J trimming: 0 bases; junction bases outside the gene matches: 11. The CDR3 region is CASSYPLSGGLSSYNEQFF. The DNA for the CDR3 is TGTGCCAGCAGTTACCCCCTTAGCGGGGGCCTATCCTCCTACAATGAGCAGTTCTTC.